Presented here are 24 T cell receptor beta chains from one specimen sequenced in a study of beta chain features in type 1 diabetes. Every isolated RNA sample was fully reverse transcribed, so sequencing captured expressed TCRB transcripts. The assay was immunoSEQ multiplex PCR, and TCRdb's table has in-frame clones only and misses some. The data show hundreds of thousands of clones, with about 14% seen just once and approximately 0.087% held by the top ten. The sample comprised naive CD4+ T cells from blood. The receptor set was obtained from a young man in good health.

The chain combines TRBV7-2 with TRBJ2-7; TRBD2 is a possible D gene (6 bases). This CDR3 has 15 residues. Between the trimmed V and J ends, which lost 5 bases and 1 base, there was a span of 15 bases. Germline V gives CDR1 SGHTA, CDR2 FQGNSA. CDR3 loop: CASSAGPYTSYEQYF. Written as DNA, the CDR3 is TGTGCCAGCAGCGCGGGACCTTACACTTCCTACGAGCAGTACTTC.

This chain connects TRBV4-3 to TRBJ2-5; D uncertain. Gene TRBJ2-7 matches the end of the DNA better, so the J call may be wrong. The CDR3 loop spans 15 amino acids. Germline loops: CDR1 LGHNA, CDR2 YSLEER. As DNA, the CDR3 is TGCGCCAGCAGCCATACGGGCCGACGCCCCTACGAGCAGTACTTC. Amino acids: CASSHTGRRPYEQYF.

V is TRBV5-1 and J is TRBJ2-1, with D hard to call. The CDR3 is 15 residues long. V shed 4 bases and J shed 0 bases, with 11 bases lying between them. The germline V gene has CDR1 SGHRS and CDR2 YFSETQ. The CDR3 sequence is CASSPTPRSYNEQFF. CDR3 DNA sequence: TGCGCCAGCAGCCCGACACCTCGCTCCTACAATGAGCAGTTCTTC.

About this clone: One end of the junction is discordant with germline, which a read error may explain. The gene calls are TRBV7-3 and TRBJ2-1, with 8 nucleotides matching TRBD2. The CDR3 extends over 15 amino acids. Germline V CDR1 and CDR2: SGHTA, FQGTGA. The CDR3 loop is CASSLTSGARNEQFF. CDR3 coding DNA: TGTGCCAGCAGCCTAACTAGCGGAGCGAGGAATGAGCAGTTCTTC.

The gene calls are TRBV28 and TRBJ2-4; no clear D. Between the trimmed V and J ends, which lost 5 bases and 0 bases, there was a span of 14 bases. Germline V gene sequence: CDR1 MDHEN, CDR2 SYDVKM. The CDR3 has 16 amino acids. CDR3 bases: TGTGCCAGCAGTGCCGGCGGAACCCTAGCCAAAAACATTCAGTACTTC. The encoded protein is CASSAGGTLAKNIQYF.

This clone was picked up a small number of times. The chain employs TRBV4-2 and TRBJ1-5; TRBD1 matches 7 bases. Per germline, CDR1 LGHNA and CDR2 YNFKEQ. Trimming took 4 bases from V and 9 from J; bases not matched to a gene: 12. The CDR3 loop spans 15 amino acids. In DNA, the CDR3 is TGTGCCAGCAGCCGAGGACAGGCCCGGCCTCGGCCCCAGCATTTT. This encodes CASSRGQARPRPQHF.

This clone was picked up many times. The chain couples TRBV10-3 to TRBJ1-1; TRBD1 might be the D (5 bases). The CDR3 has 13 amino acids. Germline lookup yields CDR1 ENHRY and CDR2 SYGVKD. Trimming took off 6 bases at V and 1 base at J, with 9 bases between the two ends. This CDR3 is CAIREQANTEAFF. In DNA form, the CDR3 reads TGTGCCATCAGAGAACAGGCGAACACTGAAGCTTTCTTT.

The chain is built from TRBV29-1 and TRBJ2-3; TRBD1 matches at 11 bases. The CDR3 runs 15 residues. Per germline, CDR1 SQVTM and CDR2 ANQGSEA. V trimming: 7 bases; J trimming: 3 bases; junction bases outside the gene matches: 9. The CDR3 here is CSGKGGQGATDTQYF. CDR3 nucleotides: TGCAGCGGGAAAGGCGGACAGGGGGCAACAGATACGCAGTATTTT.

This clone was recorded a few times. The rearrangement links TRBV25-1 to TRBJ2-3; TRBD1 matches at 9 bases. J gave up 4 bases and V 5 bases, and 10 bases lay outside the gene matches. The V gene's germline CDR1 is MGHDK and CDR2 SYGVNS. This CDR3 spans 16 amino acids. CDR3 amino acids: CASSSLPGQGADTQYF. The CDR3 DNA reads as TGTGCCAGCAGTTCCCTCCCGGGACAGGGCGCAGATACGCAGTATTTT.

This clone was found a few times. The chain employs TRBV7-2 and TRBJ1-1; no reliable D call. CDR1 and CDR2 from the germline V gene are SGHTA and FQGNSA. This CDR3 comprises 13 residues. V dropped 5 bases and J dropped 1 base, with 8 bases sitting between them. The CDR3 DNA sequence: TGTGCCAGCAGCCGACACTCGAACACTGAAGCTTTCTTT. Its translation is CASSRHSNTEAFF. Full variable domain (missing parts from reference TRBV7-2 and TRBJ1-1): GAGVSQSPSNKVTEKGKDVELRCDPISGHTALYWYRQSLGQGLEFLIYFQGNSAPDKSGLPSDRFSAERTGGSVSTLTIQRTQQEDSAVYLCASSRHSNTEAFFGQGTRLTVV.

In its sample, this clone was seen a few times. The gene calls are TRBV6-1 and TRBJ2-3; tentative D call: TRBD2 (6 bases). This CDR3 is 13 amino acids long. V lost 0 bases and J 12 bases, leaving 13 bases between the germline ends. Germline lookup yields CDR1 MNHNS and CDR2 SASEGT. This CDR3 is CASSEAREGLQYF. Here the CDR3 DNA reads TGTGCCAGCAGTGAAGCGCGGGAAGGGCTCCAGTATTTT.

The chain joins TRBV5-1 to TRBJ1-1, with TRBD1 identical over 7 bases. This CDR3 is 16 amino acids long. The germline V gene encodes CDR1 SGHRS and CDR2 YFSETQ. V shed 4 bases, J shed 0 bases, and the junction held 9 bases outside the gene matches. Here the CDR3 reads CASSRGQSALNTEAFF. The DNA for the CDR3 is TGCGCCAGCAGCCGGGGACAGTCAGCCTTGAACACTGAAGCTTTCTTT.

This clone came up a few times. The gene calls are TRBV5-1 and TRBJ2-7, with D perhaps TRBD1 (6 bases). CDR3 length equals 13 residues. The germline V gene has CDR1 SGHRS and CDR2 YFSETQ. Deletions cut 0 bases from V and 6 bases from J, with 10 bases between. CDR3 protein: CASSLEAGVEQYF. The CDR3 DNA reads as TGCGCCAGCAGCTTGGAGGCAGGGGTCGAGCAGTACTTC. Full variable domain (missing parts from reference TRBV5-1 and TRBJ2-7): KAGVTQTPRYLIKTRGQQVTLSCSPISGHRSVSWYQQTPGQGLQFLFEYFSETQRNKGNFPGRFSGRQFSNSRSEMNVSTLELGDSALYLCASSLEAGVEQYFGPGTRLTVT.

In its sample, this clone was seen a few times. The chain links TRBV19 to TRBJ2-7, with D perhaps being TRBD1 or TRBD2 (5 bases each). Between the trimmed V and J ends, which lost 6 bases and 7 bases, there was a span of 22 bases. CDR3 length: 15 residues. Germline assignment: CDR1 LNHDA and CDR2 SQIVND (reference sequence). CDR3 sequence (DNA): TGTGCCAGTAGCAGTGGGGACCCTCCTCCGCGGGAGCAGTACTTC. It translates to CASSSGDPPPREQYF.

The chain is built from TRBV29-1 and TRBJ2-1, with 8 bases matching TRBD2. V dropped 0 bases and J dropped 9; count of bases not matched to a gene: 13. CDR3 length: 16 amino acids. The germline V gene encodes CDR1 SQVTM and CDR2 ANQGSEA. CDR3 coding DNA: TGCAGCGTTGAAGATCGGCTACTTCGGGGGGGCACTGAGCAGTTCTTC. Its protein product is CSVEDRLLRGGTEQFF.

V is TRBV6-6 and J is TRBJ2-2; D unresolved. This CDR3 has 13 amino acids. Germline V CDR1 and CDR2: MNHNY, SVGAGI (reference sequence). V lost 6 bases to trimming and J lost 10 bases, with 15 bases between them. The chain's CDR3 is CASRNPPDQELFF. CDR3 DNA sequence: TGTGCCAGCAGGAACCCTCCGGACCAGGAGCTGTTTTTT.

This clone showed up just a few times. The chain links TRBV7-3 to TRBJ2-1; TRBD2 aligns across 7 bases. The germline V gene has CDR1 SGHTA and CDR2 FQGTGA. The J segment lost 6 bases and the V segment lost 5 bases, leaving 10 bases of the junction unmatched. The CDR3 is 15 amino acids. The DNA of the CDR3 is TGTGCCAGCAGCCGGCCGGGACTAAGGTCCAATGAGCAGTTCTTC. This gives the protein CASSRPGLRSNEQFF. The entire variable domain, with the rest obtained from reference TRBV7-3 and TRBJ2-1, is as follows: GAGVSQTPSNKVTEKGKYVELRCDPISGHTALYWYRQSLGQGPEFLIYFQGTGAADDSGLPNDRFFAVRPEGSVSTLKIQRTERGDSAVYLCASSRPGLRSNEQFFGPGTRLTVL.

In its sample, this clone was seen a few times. The gene calls are TRBV21-1 and TRBJ1-5. TRBV21-1 is shown as a pseudogene. The CDR3 consists of 17 residues. CDR3 in amino acids: CASSNGRTPRGNQPQHF. CDR3 bases: TGTGCCAGCAGCAATGGCAGAACACCGAGGGGCAATCAGCCCCAGCATTTT.

This clone was observed a handful of times. The same CDR3 can be traced to other DNA sequences in this sample. The V gene is TRBV4-3, the J gene TRBJ2-7; a weak D match, TRBD2 (5 bases). The CDR3 spans 15 residues. Per germline, CDR1 LGHNA and CDR2 YSLEER. The V end was cut by 1 base, the J end by 1 base, with 11 bases between. The CDR3 sequence: CASSQVLAGSYEQYF. The CDR3 DNA sequence: TGCGCCAGCAGCCAAGTGCTAGCTGGGTCCTACGAGCAGTACTTC.

This clone was seen a few times. The V gene is TRBV10-3, the J gene TRBJ1-5; TRBD1 might be the D (5 bases). Germline V gene lookup returns CDR1 ENHRY and CDR2 SYGVKD. V was pared by 2 bases and J by 5 bases, with 10 bases between. CDR3 length equals 14 residues. The CDR3 spells CAISEGAQHQPQHF. The CDR3 DNA follows: TGTGCCATCAGTGAGGGGGCTCAGCATCAGCCCCAGCATTTT.

The chain is built from TRBV4-3 and TRBJ1-6, with 7 nucleotides matching TRBD1. Germline assignment: CDR1 LGHNA and CDR2 YSLEER. The CDR3 has 14 residues. Trimming took 1 base from V and 6 from J; bases not matched to a gene: 0. The chain's CDR3 is CASSQGDSNSPLHF. The CDR3 region has the DNA TGCGCCAGCAGCCAAGGGGACAGTAATTCACCCCTCCACTTT.

This chain links TRBV7-2 with TRBJ1-2; D unresolved. V lost 5 bases, J lost 2 bases, and 15 bases lay in between. The CDR3 consists of 15 residues. CDR1 SGHTA and CDR2 FQGNSA come from the germline V gene. The CDR3 DNA follows: TGTGCCAGCAGCCATCCGATATGGGAGAACTATGGCTACACCTTC. Amino acid sequence: CASSHPIWENYGYTF.

V usage is TRBV7-2 and J usage is TRBJ2-5; tentatively, D is TRBD2 (5 bases). Germline CDR1 SGHTA, CDR2 FQGNSA. This CDR3 comprises 12 residues. V lost 7 bases, J lost 11 bases, and 17 bases lay in between. CDR3 loop: CASNRGRDKQYF. In DNA form, the CDR3 reads TGTGCCAGCAATCGAGGGCGTGATAAACAGTACTTC.

This clone appeared a few times. The chain couples TRBV7-3 to TRBJ1-1, with 8 positions matching TRBD1. CDR1 SGHTA and CDR2 FQGTGA come from the germline V gene. This CDR3 has 13 residues. V trimming: 2 bases; J trimming: 8 bases; junction bases outside the gene matches: 4. Written as DNA, the CDR3 is TGTGCCAGCAGCTTATCGCAGGGGGCGGAAGCTTTCTTT. Translating it yields CASSLSQGAEAFF.